The 17 T cell receptor beta chains in this list originate from one sample, sequenced in a study of blood T cell repertoires in COVID-19. Sequenced by immunoSEQ multiplex PCR; TCRdb stores in-frame clones only, minus some. The sample has about 110,000 clones, about nine tenths seen once. Sequenced sample: peripheral blood. Receptor source: a man in his forties with acute or convalescent COVID-19.

The V and J genes are TRBV2 and TRBJ1-2; 7 positions agree with TRBD1. The germline V gene encodes CDR1 SNHLY and CDR2 FYNNEI. CDR3 size: 15 residues. V dropped 8 bases and J dropped 7; count of bases not matched to a gene: 16. CDR3 DNA: TGTGCCAGCTTAGATAGCCGACAGGGAGTTACTGGCTACACCTTC. Its protein product is CASLDSRQGVTGYTF.

The chain combines TRBV7-9 with TRBJ1-3; perhaps TRBD1 as D (6 bases). The CDR3 sequence is 15 residues long. V was cut by 5 bases and J by 2 bases, with 13 bases left in between. CDR1 SEHNR and CDR2 FQNEAQ come from the germline V gene (reference sequence). CDR3 bases: TGTGCCAGCAGCCCGAATCAGGGGACTGGAAACACCATATATTTT. It specifies CASSPNQGTGNTIYF.

The chain carries TRBV7-2 and TRBJ2-7; D is unclear. The V end lost 3 bases, the J end lost 7 bases, and 7 bases lay between the germline ends. The CDR3 is made up of 11 amino acids. The germline V gene has CDR1 SGHTA and CDR2 FQGNSA. DNA for the CDR3: TGTGCCAGCAGCTTCCAACGGGAGCAGTACTTC. Its protein product is CASSFQREQYF.

The chain carries TRBV19 and TRBJ2-5, with a possible D match to TRBD1 (6 bases). CDR1 is LNHDA, CDR2 SQIVND, per germline (reference sequence). Trimming removed 9 bases at V and 7 bases at J, with 18 bases between. This CDR3 region has 13 residues. CDR3 sequence: CASSRDNGGTQYF. In DNA, the CDR3 is TGTGCCAGCAGCCGGGACAACGGCGGGACCCAGTACTTC.

This chain links TRBV6-2 or TRBV6-3 with TRBJ1-5; D ambiguous. The V end lost 5 bases, the J end lost 7 bases, and 15 bases lay between the germline ends. This CDR3 region has 14 residues. Germline V lookup: CDR1 MNHEY, CDR2 SVGEGT. The CDR3 bases are TGTGCCAGCAGTCTAGACGGGTCACAACAGCCCCAGCATTTT. Protein sequence: CASSLDGSQQPQHF.

The chain is built from TRBV5-5 and TRBJ2-2, with unresolved D. The CDR3 consists of 15 residues. V was pared by 4 bases and J by 4 bases, with 14 bases between. The V gene's germline CDR1 is SGHKS and CDR2 YYEKEE (reference sequence). This CDR3 reads CASSPQVMSTGELFF. The CDR3 nucleotides read TGTGCCAGCAGCCCCCAGGTGATGAGCACCGGGGAGCTGTTTTTT.

The rearrangement uses TRBV29-1 and TRBJ2-5, with unresolved D. The germline V gene has CDR1 SQVTM and CDR2 ANQGSEA. Trimming pared 6 bases from V and 3 bases from J, leaving 17 bases between. The CDR3 length is 14 residues. In DNA, the CDR3 is TGCAGCGTCCATACCCCTCAACTCGAAGAGACCCAGTACTTC. It encodes CSVHTPQLEETQYF. The whole variable domain, remainder taken from reference TRBV29-1 and TRBJ2-5, is SAVISQKPSRDICQRGTSLTIQCQVDSQVTMMFWYRQQPGQSLTLIATANQGSEATYESGFVIDKFPISRPNLTFSTLTVSNMSPEDSSIYLCSVHTPQLEETQYFGPGTRLLVL.

J is TRBJ2-1 and V is TRBV7-3; 12 nucleotides agree with TRBD2. This CDR3 comprises 17 residues. The germline CDR1 and CDR2 sequences are SGHTA and FQGTGA. V lost 2 bases, J lost 2 bases, and 4 bases stayed unmatched. The CDR3 region has the DNA TGTGCCAGCAGCTTAGTCGCTAGCGGGGGGGCCTACAATGAGCAGTTCTTC. Protein sequence: CASSLVASGGAYNEQFF.

The chain combines TRBV29-1 with TRBJ1-5; 7 bases agree with TRBD1. Germline CDR1 SQVTM, CDR2 ANQGSEA. J was trimmed by 3 bases and V by 6 bases; bases with no gene match: 5. This CDR3 is built from 13 residues. In DNA form, the CDR3 reads TGCAGCGTCAGGGGGGAATCCAATCAGCCCCAGCATTTT. Its protein is CSVRGESNQPQHF.

The chain employs TRBV30 and TRBJ1-2, with 8 bases identical to TRBD1. With 2 bases clipped from V and 0 bases from J, the junction kept 11 bases outside the gene matches. The CDR3 extends over 17 amino acids. From germline, CDR1 is GTSNPN and CDR2 SVGIG (reference sequence). CDR3 region: CAWSPRPMTGANYGYTF. Written as DNA, the CDR3 is TGTGCCTGGAGTCCTCGCCCGATGACAGGGGCTAACTATGGCTACACCTTC. The complete variable domain, with remaining parts taken from reference TRBV30 and TRBJ1-2, reads SQTIHQWPATLVQPVGSPLSLECTVEGTSNPNLYWYRQAAGRGLQLLFYSVGIGQISSEVPQNLSASRPQDRQFILSSKKLLLSDSGFYLCAWSPRPMTGANYGYTFGSGTRLTVV.

This clone was found once. The sample carries other DNA sequences with the same CDR3. The V gene is TRBV2, the J gene TRBJ2-1, with D possibly matching TRBD2 (6 bases). V lost 3 bases to trimming and J lost 0 bases, with 9 bases between them. In germline, CDR1 is SNHLY, CDR2 FYNNEI. The CDR3 totals 15 residues. CDR3 nucleotides: TGTGCCAGCAGTGACTCCGGGAGCTCCTACAATGAGCAGTTCTTC. It encodes CASSDSGSSYNEQFF. The whole variable domain, filled in from reference TRBV2 and TRBJ2-1, reads EPEVTQTPSHQVTQMGQEVILRCVPISNHLYFYWYRQILGQKVEFLVSFYNNEISEKSEIFDDQFSVERPDGSNFTLKIRSTKLEDSAMYFCASSDSGSSYNEQFFGPGTRLTVL.

This chain links TRBV19 with TRBJ2-1; perhaps TRBD2 as D (5 bases). CDR3 length: 15 residues. Trimming left V 6 bases short and J 4 bases short, with 16 bases between. CDR1 LNHDA and CDR2 SQIVND come from the germline V gene (reference sequence). CDR3 amino acids: CASRGEGSSYNEQFF. The CDR3 DNA reads TGTGCCAGTAGGGGAGAGGGCTCTTCTTACAATGAGCAGTTCTTC.

The V and J genes are TRBV7-2 and TRBJ2-1, with 13 bases that match TRBD2. CDR1 SGHTA and CDR2 FQGNSA come from the germline V gene. The CDR3 sequence is 17 residues long. V dropped 0 bases and J dropped 6; count of bases not matched to a gene: 5. CDR3 sequence reads: CASSLARTSGGTNEQFF. The CDR3 DNA follows: TGTGCCAGCAGCTTAGCTAGGACTAGCGGGGGTACCAATGAGCAGTTCTTC.

This sequence joins TRBV11-3 and TRBJ2-1, with TRBD2 identical over 10 bases. J lost 9 bases, V lost 5 bases, and 7 bases had no gene match. The CDR3 extends over 14 amino acids. Germline assignment: CDR1 SGHNT and CDR2 YENEEA. The CDR3 sequence is CASSISSGSGEQFF. The CDR3 DNA reads TGTGCCAGCAGCATATCTAGCGGGAGTGGTGAGCAGTTCTTC.

The chain uses TRBV18 and TRBJ1-1; 8 nucleotides match TRBD1. V trimming: 4 bases; J trimming: 3 bases; junction bases outside the gene matches: 1. Germline V gene data show CDR1 as KGHSH and CDR2 as LQKENI. This CDR3 has 13 residues. CDR3 coding DNA: TGTGCCAGCTCACAACAGGGGGACACTGAAGCTTTCTTT. Translated: CASSQQGDTEAFF. Full variable domain (rest looked up from reference TRBV18 and TRBJ1-1): NAGVMQNPRHLVRRRGQEARLRCSPMKGHSHVYWYRQLPEEGLKFMVYLQKENIIDESGMPKERFSAEFPKEGPSILRIQQVVRGDSAAYFCASSQQGDTEAFFGQGTRLTVV.

The chain recombines TRBV4-2 with TRBJ1-1, with 8 bases matching TRBD1. With V trimmed by 5 bases and J by 1 base, 6 bases remained unmatched. Per germline, CDR1 LGHNA and CDR2 YNFKEQ. The CDR3 totals 15 residues. CDR3 coding DNA: TGTGCCAGCAGCGTTACCGGGACAGGGAACACTGAAGCTTTCTTT. Amino acid sequence: CASSVTGTGNTEAFF.

The chain links TRBV7-2 to TRBJ1-4; the D is unclear. Germline lookup yields CDR1 SGHTA and CDR2 FQGNSA. There are 14 residues in the CDR3. V was shortened by 1 base and J by 7 bases, with 10 bases between the two germline ends. The CDR3 coding sequence is TGTGCCAGCAGCTTAGGCGGAATCGGTGAAAAACTGTTTTTT. It codes for CASSLGGIGEKLFF.